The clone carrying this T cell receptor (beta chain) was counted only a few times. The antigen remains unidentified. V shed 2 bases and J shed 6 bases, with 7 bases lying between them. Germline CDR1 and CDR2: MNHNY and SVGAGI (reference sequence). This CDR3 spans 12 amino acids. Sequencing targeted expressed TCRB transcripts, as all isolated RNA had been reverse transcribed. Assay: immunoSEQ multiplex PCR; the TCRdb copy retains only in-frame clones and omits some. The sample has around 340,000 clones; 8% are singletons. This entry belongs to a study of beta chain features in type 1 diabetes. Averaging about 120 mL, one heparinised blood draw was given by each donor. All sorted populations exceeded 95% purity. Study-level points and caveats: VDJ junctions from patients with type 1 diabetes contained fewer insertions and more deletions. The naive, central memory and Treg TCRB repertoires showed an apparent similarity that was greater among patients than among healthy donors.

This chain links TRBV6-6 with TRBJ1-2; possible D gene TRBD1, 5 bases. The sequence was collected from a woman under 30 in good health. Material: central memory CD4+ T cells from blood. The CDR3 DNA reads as TGTGCCAGCAGTTACACGGGGGATGGCTACACCTTC. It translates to CASSYTGDGYTF.